The TCR beta chain under discussion was sequenced for a study of T cells after yellow fever vaccination. Study-wide context: Researchers used SMART-Seq v4 Ultra Low Input to prepare fractions that had low cell numbers.

This clonotype was observed a handful of times. TCRdb re-analysed the 5' RACE reads in MiXCR, keeping a single row per CDR3 protein. The data contain a few hundred thousand distinct CDR3 sequences, roughly 7.5% of them seen just once; the ten biggest clones take up roughly a sixth. The CDR3 runs 17 residues. The germline V gene has CDR1 SGHRS and CDR2 YFSETQ. Trimming left V 0 bases short and J 1 base short, with 14 bases between. The TCR sequence derives from a man aged 18 to 29 who received the YFV17D yellow fever vaccine. Sequencing used PBMCs, obtained around 45 days after the first yellow fever vaccination. This chain connects TRBV5-1 to TRBJ1-5; D ambiguous. The CDR3 region is CASSLEPGFGSNQPQHF. CDR3 in DNA: TGCGCCAGCAGCTTGGAGCCGGGGTTTGGCAGCAATCAGCCCCAGCATTTT. The full variable domain, completed using reference TRBV5-1 and TRBJ1-5, is KAGVTQTPRYLIKTRGQQVTLSCSPISGHRSVSWYQQTPGQGLQFLFEYFSETQRNKGNFPGRFSGRQFSNSRSEMNVSTLELGDSALYLCASSLEPGFGSNQPQHFGDGTRLSIL.